These 27 T cell receptor beta chains originate from one sample sequenced in a study of T cells after yellow fever vaccination. TCRdb reanalysed the 5' RACE reads using MiXCR and keeps one entry per CDR3 protein. This table holds about 300,000 distinct CDR3 sequences, about 6.9% found once. The material was PBMCs, obtained more than 40 days after the first yellow fever vaccination. The receptors were sampled from a man between 18 and 29 years old who received the YFV17D yellow fever vaccine.

In its sample, this clonotype was seen a few times. The V call is TRBV10-3, the J call TRBJ2-7; no clear D gene. The germline V gene has CDR1 ENHRY and CDR2 SYGVKD. The V end was cut by 0 bases, the J end by 0 bases, with 12 bases between. The CDR3 is made up of 16 amino acids. CDR3: CAISESAQVSSYEQYF. As DNA, the CDR3 is TGTGCCATCAGTGAGTCGGCGCAGGTCAGCTCCTACGAGCAGTACTTC.

This clonotype occurred a few times. Written as DNA, the CDR3 is TGTGCCAGCAGTTCCCCAGGAGGGGGAGATACGCAGTATTTT. The encoded protein is CASSSPGGGDTQYF. V and J are TRBV28 and TRBJ2-3; D tentatively fits TRBD1 or TRBD2 (6 bases each). Trimming removed 4 bases from V and 5 bases from J, with 13 bases in between. The length of the CDR3 is 14 residues. The V gene's germline CDR1 is MDHEN and CDR2 SYDVKM.

This clonotype was counted only a few times. The chain carries TRBV2 and TRBJ2-7; 8 bases agree with TRBD1. The trim removed 3 bases at V and 6 bases at J, leaving 4 bases unmatched. The CDR3 length is 13 residues. Germline V lookup: CDR1 SNHLY, CDR2 FYNNEI. The CDR3 nucleotides read TGTGCCAGCAGTGAGGTAACAGGGGGCGAGCAGTACGTC. This gives the protein CASSEVTGGEQYV.

This clonotype occurred a few times. The chain combines TRBV6-1 with TRBJ2-5; 7 bases are a match to TRBD2. There are 14 residues in the CDR3. V was pared by 0 bases and J by 4 bases, with 2 bases of the junction left unmatched. Per germline, CDR1 MNHNS and CDR2 SASEGT. The CDR3 region is CASSEAPGGETQYF. The CDR3 DNA follows: TGTGCCAGCAGTGAAGCCCCGGGGGGAGAGACCCAGTACTTC.

This chain uses TRBV29-1 with TRBJ2-5; 10 bases line up with TRBD2. The CDR3 has 14 residues. The V segment lost 1 base and the J segment 4 bases; nucleotides outside the gene matches: 3. Germline lookup yields CDR1 SQVTM and CDR2 ANQGSEA. CDR3 coding DNA: TGCAGCGTTGAAGGTAGGACTAGCGGAGAGACCCAGTACTTC. Encoded protein: CSVEGRTSGETQYF.

This clonotype has a count of ten or more. This chain connects TRBV5-1 to TRBJ1-2; D possibly corresponds to TRBD1 (5 bases). Looked up from germline, CDR1 is SGHRS and CDR2 is YFSETQ. V lost 0 bases, J lost 2 bases, and 11 bases lay in between. The CDR3 sequence is 15 residues long. The CDR3 DNA is TGCGCCAGCAGCTTGGTGACCAGGGAGAACTATGGCTACACCTTC. Its protein is CASSLVTRENYGYTF.

Of note for this clonotype: A read error is possible here, since a much larger clone lies one base away. The chain is built from TRBV20-1 and TRBJ1-5; D is uncertain. This CDR3 spans 16 amino acids. Germline loops: CDR1 DFQATT, CDR2 SNEGSKA (reference sequence). The CDR3 DNA reads as TGCTGTGCTAGAGATAACGAGGGTTGGGGCAATCAGCCCCAGCATTTT. Amino acids: CCARDNEGWGNQPQHF.

CDR3 sequence: CASSKARRINEKLFF. The CDR3 DNA follows: TGTGCCAGCAGCAAAGCGAGGAGGATTAATGAAAAACTGTTTTTT. The chain recombines TRBV21-1 with TRBJ1-4. TRBV21-1 is annotated as a pseudogene. This CDR3 region has 15 residues.

This clonotype has a handful of counts. The J gene is TRBJ1-2, the V gene TRBV20-1; D remains ambiguous. This CDR3 has 15 amino acids. CDR1 and CDR2 from the germline V gene are DFQATT and SNEGSKA (reference sequence). Trimming shortened V by 6 bases and J by 0 bases, and 17 bases separated the two germline ends. The CDR3 DNA is TGCAGTGCCCCTGGTGAGCCAACTACTAACTATGGCTACACCTTC. It codes for CSAPGEPTTNYGYTF.

This clonotype has a handful of counts. The genes are TRBV10-3 and TRBJ1-2, with TRBD1 identical over 9 bases. Trimming cost V 7 bases and J 7 bases; bases outside gene matches: 16. Germline CDR1 reads ENHRY; CDR2 reads SYGVKD. The CDR3 runs to 16 residues. CDR3 loop: CAITTGTGTGTSGYTF. The CDR3 bases are TGTGCCATCACCACCGGGACCGGGACAGGGACAAGTGGCTACACCTTC.

The sample holds a few counts of this clonotype. This chain connects TRBV5-1 to TRBJ1-2; possibly TRBD1 for D (5 bases). V was clipped by 2 bases and J by 3 bases, with 11 bases between them. The CDR3 is made up of 14 amino acids. The V gene's germline CDR1 is SGHRS and CDR2 YFSETQ. The CDR3 spells CASSLSREDYGYTF. In DNA, the CDR3 is TGCGCCAGCAGCTTATCCAGGGAGGACTATGGCTACACCTTC.

This clonotype has just a few counts. The chain employs TRBV6-5 and TRBJ2-1, with a tentative D call TRBD2 (6 bases). CDR1 is MNHEY and CDR2 is SVGAGI in the germline V gene. This CDR3 is built from 16 residues. The V end was cut by 0 bases, the J end by 3 bases, with 12 bases between. The CDR3 nucleotides read TGTGCCAGCAGTTACTCGACCCCGGGACTCTACAATGAGCAGTTCTTC. Protein product: CASSYSTPGLYNEQFF.

This clonotype was detected a few times. This chain joins TRBV29-1 and TRBJ2-5, with D unclear. In germline, CDR1 is SQVTM, CDR2 ANQGSEA. V shed 7 bases and J shed 2 bases, with 11 bases lying between them. The CDR3 length is 12 residues. The CDR3 nucleotides read TGCAGCGCTAAGTTTGGGCAAGAGACCCAGTACTTC. Residues: CSAKFGQETQYF.

This clonotype has more than one count but fewer than ten. V gene TRBV5-6 combines with J gene TRBJ2-7, with D maybe TRBD2 (6 bases). The CDR3 runs 18 residues. The germline V and J ends were trimmed by 0 bases and 2 bases, with 21 bases remaining between them. Germline CDR1 is SGHDT and CDR2 is YYEEEE. The CDR3 loop reads CASSLAVGGTQSPYEQYF. In DNA, the CDR3 is TGTGCCAGCAGCTTGGCAGTTGGGGGGACTCAATCACCCTACGAGCAGTACTTC.

The rearrangement joins TRBV3-1 to TRBJ2-1; 7 nucleotides agree with TRBD1. The CDR3 loop spans 13 amino acids. V lost 4 bases and J lost 13; bases outside the gene matches: 10. The V gene's germline CDR1 is LGHDT and CDR2 YNNKEL (reference sequence). CDR3 nucleotides: TGTGCCAGCAGCCCTAGATCCCGGGACAGTCAGTTCTTC. Its protein is CASSPRSRDSQFF.

The chain joins TRBV20-1 to TRBJ1-4; D is unclear. The V end was cut by 6 bases, the J end by 3 bases, with 11 bases between. Germline-derived CDR1 and CDR2 are DFQATT and SNEGSKA (reference sequence). The CDR3 spans 13 residues. Here the CDR3 DNA reads TGCAGTGCCGGAACCGTACCTAATGAAAAACTGTTTTTT. This translates into CSAGTVPNEKLFF.

This clonotype came up a few times. The rearrangement links TRBV12-3 or TRBV12-4 to TRBJ2-5, with D perhaps TRBD2 (6 bases). V lost 6 bases, J lost 2 bases, and 25 bases lay in between. This CDR3 has 18 amino acids. The CDR3 DNA reads TGTGCCAGCAGCCTCGGGAGCCCGGGTCACCCCACACAAGAGACCCAGTACTTC. The encoded protein is CASSLGSPGHPTQETQYF.

The chain combines TRBV7-7 with TRBJ2-1; D unclear. CDR1 is SSHAT and CDR2 is FNYEAQ in the germline V gene (reference sequence). CDR3 length: 13 amino acids. Deletions cut 1 base from V and 5 bases from J, with 6 bases between. Written as DNA, the CDR3 is TGTGCCAGCAGCTTAGACGGTAACAATGAGCAGTTCTTC. It translates to CASSLDGNNEQFF.

This chain uses TRBV6-1 with TRBJ1-6; 7 bases agree with TRBD1. V dropped 6 bases and J dropped 7; count of bases not matched to a gene: 12. Germline assignment: CDR1 MNHNS and CDR2 SASEGT. The CDR3 sequence is 16 residues long. Written as DNA, the CDR3 is TGTGCCAGCAGCCGAAACAGACAGGGTTGGAATTCACCCCTCCACTTT. Protein sequence: CASSRNRQGWNSPLHF.

This chain joins TRBV7-2 and TRBJ2-5; weak D call: TRBD2 (7 bases). Trimming took off 4 bases at V and 4 bases at J, with 16 bases between the two ends. The germline V gene has CDR1 SGHTA and CDR2 FQGNSA. The CDR3 runs to 15 residues. This CDR3 is CASSSGGRGVETQYF. CDR3 in DNA: TGTGCCAGCAGCTCGGGGGGCCGGGGGGTAGAGACCCAGTACTTC.

This clonotype was counted a few times. The rearrangement uses TRBV5-4 and TRBJ2-5; D might be TRBD1 (5 bases). Germline assignment: CDR1 SGHNT and CDR2 YYREEE (reference sequence). V was trimmed by 0 bases and J by 5 bases, leaving 17 bases between them. This CDR3 is 16 amino acids long. The CDR3 reads CASSLGGVTFAETQYF. The CDR3 nucleotides read TGTGCCAGCAGCTTGGGGGGCGTCACCTTCGCGGAGACCCAGTACTTC.

By proportion, this clonotype is medium-sized. V gene TRBV5-1 combines with J gene TRBJ2-7; possible D gene TRBD2, 6 bases. Germline assignment: CDR1 SGHRS and CDR2 YFSETQ. This CDR3 is built from 17 residues. The germline V and J ends were trimmed by 0 bases and 5 bases, with 21 bases remaining between them. The CDR3, as DNA: TGCGCCAGCAGCTTGGGATGGGCGTCTGGGGGGAAGGACGAGCAGTACTTC. This gives the protein CASSLGWASGGKDEQYF.

This clonotype occurred a few times. The chain has TRBV7-2 and TRBJ1-2, with a tentative D call TRBD1 (6 bases). CDR1 and CDR2 (germline): SGHTA, FQGNSA. This CDR3 has 15 amino acids. Trimming stripped 5 bases from V and 4 bases from J, with 17 bases between. DNA for the CDR3: TGTGCCAGCAGCAGTACAGGGAACCCTATCTATGGCTACACCTTC. Residues: CASSSTGNPIYGYTF.

This clonotype was recorded a few times. V is TRBV4-2 and J is TRBJ2-5; D remains unclear. There are 14 residues in the CDR3. Looked up from germline, CDR1 is LGHNA and CDR2 is YNFKEQ. V shed 3 bases and J shed 5 bases, with 13 bases lying between them. This CDR3 reads CASSQGGELETQYF. The CDR3 nucleotides read TGTGCCAGCAGCCAGGGTGGGGAATTGGAGACCCAGTACTTC.

V usage is TRBV11-2 and J usage is TRBJ2-1; 11 nucleotides line up with TRBD2. CDR3 length: 17 residues. Germline values: CDR1 SGHAT, CDR2 FQNNGV. After removal of 4 bases from V and 2 bases from J, the junction contained 7 bases not matched to a gene. The DNA of the CDR3 is TGTGCCAGCAGCTCTAGGAGGACTAGCGGGCCCTACAATGAGCAGTTCTTC. Amino acids: CASSSRRTSGPYNEQFF. Filled out from reference TRBV11-2 and TRBJ2-1, the complete variable domain reads EAGVAQSPRYKIIEKRQSVAFWCNPISGHATLYWYQQILGQGPKLLIQFQNNGVVDDSQLPKDRFSAERLKGVDSTLKIQPAKLEDSAVYLCASSSRRTSGPYNEQFFGPGTRLTVL.

The V and J genes are TRBV10-3 and TRBJ1-1; no clear D. CDR1 is ENHRY, CDR2 SYGVKD, per germline. With 2 bases removed from V and 2 bases from J, the gap between germline ends came to 0 bases. This CDR3 contains 11 residues. CDR3 protein: CAISENTEAFF. CDR3 nucleotides: TGTGCCATCAGTGAGAACACTGAAGCTTTCTTT.

There are a few counts of this clonotype. The rearrangement links TRBV9 to TRBJ1-2; D ambiguous. This CDR3 contains 14 residues. V lost 0 bases and J lost 7, with 13 bases in between. CDR1 and CDR2 from the germline V gene are SGDLS and YYNGEE. The CDR3 here is CASSVESETPGYTF. CDR3 DNA sequence: TGTGCCAGCAGCGTAGAAAGTGAAACTCCTGGCTACACCTTC.